This T cell receptor beta chain was captured by sequencing in a study of blood T cell repertoires in COVID-19. Background on the study: There were acute and convalescent COVID-19 samples, and they came from the United States, Italy and Spain. Nucleic acid was either cDNA or gDNA, and it came from T cells, B-cell-depleted T cells, or PBMCs.

Under the authors' procedure: Estimated nucleated cell counts came from reference gene primer amplification. Generated by immunoSEQ multiplex PCR, the TCRdb table keeps only in-frame clones and is missing some. That table gives V, J and clone size, and the DNA gave D and trimming. The sample has approximately 92,000 clones; just under 85% are singletons. The sequencing sample was made of peripheral blood. The origin of this receptor is a man aged 45-60 years with acute or convalescent COVID-19.

This chain's CDR3 is CASSLASSYEQYF. The CDR3 DNA reads as TGTGCCAGCAGCTTAGCGAGCTCCTACGAGCAGTACTTC. This chain joins TRBV7-9 and TRBJ2-7; no firm D call. From germline, CDR1 is SEHNR and CDR2 FQNEAQ (reference sequence). V was trimmed by 0 bases and J by 0 bases, leaving 3 bases between them. The CDR3 runs to 13 residues.